This T cell receptor (beta chain) was documented in a study of cytomegalovirus exposure and HLA in healthy donors. This CDR3 is 14 amino acids long. Germline V gene sequence: CDR1 MGHRA, CDR2 YSYEKL. After removal of 2 bases from V and 6 bases from J, the junction contained 5 bases not matched to a gene. Primers: 60 Vbeta forward and 13 Jbeta reverse. The repertoire was sequenced with immunoSEQ multiplex PCR; TCRdb's copy has only in-frame clones and lacks some. The table includes 80,000 to 100,000 clones, 73% detected once. This receptor was taken from a man in his forties or fifties in good health and CMV-seronegative. Sequenced material: PBMCs. This chain joins TRBV4-1 and TRBJ2-7, with 9 bases lining up with TRBD1. CDR3 residues: CASSQRTGASEQYF. CDR3 nucleotides: TGCGCCAGCAGCCAACGGACAGGGGCTAGCGAGCAGTACTTC.